This is a list of T cell receptor beta chains from one sample in a study of cytomegalovirus exposure and HLA in healthy donors. Method: immunoSEQ multiplex PCR; TCRdb's copy keeps in-frame clones and lacks some. The listing contains 100,000 to 150,000 clones. Sequenced input: PBMCs. The receptors come from a young man in good health and CMV-seronegative. CDR3s include the opening cysteine and the closing phenylalanine or tryptophan. D genes are given only for firm matches.

D: NA; J: TRBJ2-1; V: TRBV29-1; CDR3: CSVVRRLQIFF
D: TRBD2; J: TRBJ2-1; V: TRBV29-1; CDR3: CSVTSGSYNEQFF
D: TRBD2; J: TRBJ2-1; V: TRBV2; CDR3: CASSSGTSGGADYNEQFF
D: NA; J: TRBJ2-7; V: TRBV7-9; CDR3: CASSLARANEQYF
D: TRBD1; J: TRBJ2-4; V: TRBV18; CDR3: CASSSGQGVVHIQYF
D: TRBD1; J: TRBJ2-1; V: TRBV7-9; CDR3: CASVGTVIYNEQFF
D: TRBD2; J: TRBJ2-1; V: TRBV19; CDR3: CASSIFSGGYNEQFF
D: TRBD1; J: TRBJ1-3; V: TRBV28; CDR3: CASGTVGNTIYF
D: TRBD1; J: TRBJ2-7; V: TRBV28; CDR3: CASSGPQGASEQYF
D: NA; J: TRBJ2-6; V: TRBV25-1; CDR3: CASSEYRQSGANVLTF
D: NA; J: TRBJ2-1; V: TRBV28; CDR3: CASSLSSRTYNEQFF
D: TRBD2; J: TRBJ2-7; V: TRBV27; CDR3: CASSRRETYEQYF
D: TRBD1; J: NA; V: TRBV6-5; CDR3: CASSYQDRGGYEQYF
D: NA; J: TRBJ2-2; V: TRBV11-2; CDR3: CASSPPGTGELFF
D: NA; J: TRBJ1-1; V: TRBV2; CDR3: CASCREVDTEAFF
D: TRBD1; J: TRBJ1-6; V: TRBV10-3; CDR3: CAIRGTESPLHF
D: TRBD2; J: TRBJ2-1; V: TRBV6-4; CDR3: CASSVAGEVNEQFF
D: NA; J: TRBJ2-6; V: TRBV6-4; CDR3: CASSEGGSGANVLTF
D: TRBD1; J: TRBJ1-4; V: TRBV29-1; CDR3: CSVVLQGVEKLFF
D: TRBD1; J: TRBJ2-5; V: TRBV6-1; CDR3: CATSETGWETQYF
D: TRBD1; J: TRBJ1-1; V: TRBV6-1; CDR3: CASKPGTGRDTEAFF
D: TRBD2; J: TRBJ2-2; V: TRBV4-3; CDR3: CASSRGTSGTFNTGELFF
D: TRBD2; J: TRBJ2-1; V: TRBV11-2; CDR3: CASSLVFGKAGDSSEQFF
D: NA; J: TRBJ1-2; V: TRBV27; CDR3: CASSRWGRDVLGYTF
D: NA; J: TRBJ2-4; V: TRBV27; CDR3: CASSRTEKNIQYF
D: TRBD1; J: TRBJ2-2; V: TRBV2; CDR3: CASSETGSGELFF
D: NA; J: TRBJ2-7; V: TRBV7-9; CDR3: CASSQQVSSYEQYF
D: TRBD2; J: TRBJ2-1; V: TRBV15; CDR3: CATSRAGPAGAQFF
D: NA; J: TRBJ1-1; V: TRBV19; CDR3: CASIEDRSNTEAFF
D: NA; J: TRBJ2-2; V: TRBV28; CDR3: CASTLGEATGELFF
D: NA; J: TRBJ1-6; V: TRBV6-5; CDR3: CASSERRISGPLHF
D: TRBD2; J: TRBJ2-3; V: TRBV5-1; CDR3: CASSSGRVTDTQYF
D: TRBD1; J: TRBJ1-2; V: TRBV11-2; CDR3: CASSGSVTGGGGYTF
D: TRBD2; J: TRBJ2-7; V: TRBV6-5; CDR3: CASSLGLDRYEQYF
D: TRBD2; J: TRBJ2-5; V: TRBV11-3; CDR3: CASSVGSGRAGETQYF
D: TRBD1; J: TRBJ2-2; V: TRBV7-9; CDR3: CASSLGTGGADTGELFF
D: TRBD2; J: TRBJ2-2; V: TRBV9; CDR3: CASSVTAGGVNRLELFF
D: NA; J: TRBJ1-4; V: TRBV5-4; CDR3: CASSLAGRAGNEKLFF
D: TRBD1; J: TRBJ2-7; V: TRBV5-1; CDR3: CASSSGTGAHEQYF
D: TRBD2; J: TRBJ2-1; V: TRBV6-1; CDR3: CASRTSGGPYNEQFF
D: TRBD2; J: NA; V: TRBV27; CDR3: CASTPRLAASYEQYF
D: NA; J: TRBJ2-2; V: TRBV12-5; CDR3: CASGLVLQGLNPGELFF
D: NA; J: TRBJ2-2; V: TRBV4-3; CDR3: CASSQDRGPGELFF
D: NA; J: TRBJ1-4; V: TRBV18; CDR3: CASSTTSGDHEKLFF
D: TRBD1; J: TRBJ1-5; V: TRBV28; CDR3: CASSSTGTGGSQPQHF
D: TRBD1; J: TRBJ1-2; V: TRBV30; CDR3: CAWSVGTGGPRYGYTF
D: NA; J: TRBJ2-5; V: TRBV7-9; CDR3: CASSGGFQETQYF
D: NA; J: TRBJ1-3; V: TRBV19; CDR3: CASSPQGLSSGNTIYF
D: TRBD1; J: TRBJ1-2; V: TRBV28; CDR3: CASSSGGLRIGSYTF
D: NA; J: TRBJ1-1; V: TRBV19; CDR3: CASSLTGAGVAFF